This T cell receptor (beta chain) was identified in a study of cytomegalovirus exposure and HLA in healthy donors. Study findings and constraints: The classifier was said to identify cytomegalovirus status with high specificity and sensitivity. The authors listed 150 or so TCR beta chains as cytomegalovirus-associated. The majority of CMV-associated TCR beta chains were reported as apparently HLA-restricted in a later analysis.

PCR used 60 Vbeta primers and 13 Jbeta primers. Repertoires were generated with immunoSEQ multiplex PCR, while TCRdb's copy carries only in-frame clones and drops some. This repertoire shows 150,000 to 200,000 clones, 82% found once; its top ten account for roughly 6%. Note on this clone: Its specificity is unknown. Mismatch with germline at one junction end may stem from a read error.

The CDR3 sequence is 18 residues long. Germline V gene lookup returns CDR1 MNHNS and CDR2 SASEGT. Sequenced sample: PBMCs. The clonotype originates from a woman between 45 and 65 years old in good health and CMV-seropositive. V usage is TRBV6-1 and J usage is TRBJ2-6; 9 bases are a match to TRBD2. The CDR3 DNA sequence: TGTGCCAGCAGTGGCCCGGCGGGAGGGCTCCCGGGGGCCAACGGCCTGACTTTC. It specifies CASSGPAGGLPGANGLTF.